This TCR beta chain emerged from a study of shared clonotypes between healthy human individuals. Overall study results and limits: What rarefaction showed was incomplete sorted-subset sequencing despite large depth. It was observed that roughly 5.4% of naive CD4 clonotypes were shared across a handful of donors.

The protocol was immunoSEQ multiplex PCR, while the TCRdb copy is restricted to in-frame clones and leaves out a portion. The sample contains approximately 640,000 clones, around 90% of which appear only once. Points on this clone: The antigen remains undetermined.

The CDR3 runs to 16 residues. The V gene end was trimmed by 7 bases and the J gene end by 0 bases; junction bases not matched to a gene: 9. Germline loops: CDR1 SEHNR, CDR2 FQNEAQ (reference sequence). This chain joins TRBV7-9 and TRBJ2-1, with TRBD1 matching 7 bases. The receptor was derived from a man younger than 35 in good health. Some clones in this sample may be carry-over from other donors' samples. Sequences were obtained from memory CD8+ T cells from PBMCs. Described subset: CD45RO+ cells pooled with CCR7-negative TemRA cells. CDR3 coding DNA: TGTGCCAGCACCTCCCCCAAGGGGGCCTCCTACAATGAGCAGTTCTTC. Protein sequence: CASTSPKGASYNEQFF.